Presented here are 8 T cell receptor beta chains from one specimen sequenced in a study of T cells in Graves' hyperthyroidism and ophthalmopathy. RNA transcripts served as the template for amplifying TCR beta CDR3 regions. Researchers ran a first-round RT-PCR on the TCR CDR3 using the HTBI primer set. MiXCR, run by TCRdb on the multiplex PCR reads, gives a single entry per CDR3 protein. Here the sample spans under 450,000 distinct CDR3 sequences, approximately 14% being singletons. The specimen sequenced was blood. The receptors shown here come from a young woman with Graves' hyperthyroidism.

This clonotype was counted between two and nine times. This chain connects TRBV28 to TRBJ1-6, with D tentatively TRBD1 (6 bases). V lost 6 bases to trimming and J lost 9 bases, with 15 bases between them. CDR3 length: 14 amino acids. The germline V gene has CDR1 MDHEN and CDR2 SYDVKM. The CDR3 here is CASSSGQAFSPLHF. The CDR3 region has the DNA TGTGCCAGCAGCTCGGGACAAGCATTTTCACCCCTCCACTTT. The variable domain in full, completed from reference TRBV28 and TRBJ1-6, reads DVKVTQSSRYLVKRTGEKVFLECVQDMDHENMFWYRQDPGLGLRLIYFSYDVKMKEKGDIPEGYSVSREKKERFSLILESASTNQTSMYLCASSSGQAFSPLHFGNGTRLTVT.

The rearrangement uses TRBV2 and TRBJ1-2; D uncertain. Trimming took off 2 bases at V and 7 bases at J, with 11 bases between the two ends. The length of the CDR3 is 13 residues. From germline, CDR1 is SNHLY and CDR2 FYNNEI. The CDR3 reads CASSESGSGGYTF. The CDR3, as DNA: TGTGCCAGCAGTGAAAGCGGTTCGGGTGGCTACACCTTC.

There are a few counts of this clonotype. The CDR3 coding sequence is TGTGCCAGCAGCAAGAGCAGGTATAGCACAGATACGCAGTATTTT. It is translated as CASSKSRYSTDTQYF. The chain combines TRBV11-2 with TRBJ2-3; D gene uncertain. CDR3 length: 15 residues. Trimming left V 5 bases short and J 0 bases short, with 12 bases between. The germline V gene encodes CDR1 SGHAT and CDR2 FQNNGV.

This clonotype was recorded many times. V and J are TRBV24-1 and TRBJ1-2; 9 bases align to TRBD1. Germline CDR1 KGHDR, CDR2 SFDVKD. CDR3 length: 15 amino acids. V shed 3 bases, J shed 8 bases, and the junction held 9 bases outside the gene matches. The CDR3 region has the DNA TGTGCCACCAGTGATCGAATGGACAGGGGCGGCGGCTACACCTTC. It yields the protein CATSDRMDRGGGYTF.

This clonotype was observed many times. V and J are TRBV2 and TRBJ1-1, with no clear D. The CDR3 extends over 14 amino acids. V lost 9 bases and J lost 0, with 14 bases in between. Germline CDR1 is SNHLY and CDR2 is FYNNEI. CDR3 DNA: TGTGCCAGTCCTGCCGCAGGCCTGAACACTGAAGCTTTCTTT. It yields the protein CASPAAGLNTEAFF.

This clonotype was counted a few times. V gene TRBV4-3 combines with J gene TRBJ1-5, with unresolved D. CDR3 length equals 13 residues. The germline gives CDR1 LGHNA, CDR2 YSLEER. Trimming left V 0 bases short and J 6 bases short, with 6 bases between. The CDR3 coding sequence is TGCGCCAGCAGCCAAGAACTCAGTCAGCCCCAGCATTTT. This encodes CASSQELSQPQHF.

The sample holds many counts of this clonotype. This chain joins TRBV20-1 and TRBJ2-5; D is uncertain. Trimming took 4 bases from V and 2 from J, leaving 20 bases between them. The germline V gene encodes CDR1 DFQATT and CDR2 SNEGSKA (reference sequence). This CDR3 is 16 amino acids long. Here the CDR3 reads CSATIIPGPRQETQYF. The DNA for the CDR3 is TGCAGTGCTACTATTATACCGGGCCCCAGGCAAGAGACCCAGTACTTC.

This clonotype was counted many times. This chain uses TRBV6-2 or TRBV6-3 with TRBJ1-1, with D perhaps matching TRBD1 (5 bases). V was trimmed by 1 base and J by 8 bases, leaving 5 bases between them. This CDR3 region has 11 residues. Germline V CDR1 and CDR2: MNHEY, SVGEGT. CDR3 region: CASSYYREAFF. For the CDR3, the DNA is TGTGCCAGCAGTTACTACAGGGAAGCTTTCTTT.